These 32 T cell receptor beta chains were all obtained from the same sample, sequenced in a study of T cells in Graves' hyperthyroidism and ophthalmopathy. Amplification targeted TCR beta CDR3 regions from RNA transcripts. First-round RT-PCR targeting the TCR CDR3 was performed with the HTBI primer set. TCRdb processed the multiplex PCR reads anew with MiXCR; each CDR3 protein has one entry. The repertoire consists of 690,000 or so distinct CDR3 sequences, with 18% occurring once and the leading ten covering 15% to 20%. Sequencing was carried out using blood. These receptors came from a woman between 45 and 60 years old with Graves' hyperthyroidism that later progressed to Graves' ophthalmopathy.

This chain uses TRBV19 with TRBJ1-4; D is uncertain. Germline V gene data show CDR1 as LNHDA and CDR2 as SQIVND (reference sequence). The germline V and J ends were trimmed by 7 bases and 1 base, with 19 bases remaining between them. This CDR3 is 17 amino acids long. The CDR3 DNA reads as TGTGCCAGTACTCCCTCCGGGGAGTCGGTAACTAATGAAAAACTGTTTTTT. This translates into CASTPSGESVTNEKLFF.

This clonotype was picked up many times. The J gene is TRBJ2-3, the V gene TRBV5-1; a weak D match, TRBD2 (5 bases). The V end lost 5 bases, the J end lost 7 bases, and 17 bases lay between the germline ends. The CDR3 has 14 residues. The germline V gene has CDR1 SGHRS and CDR2 YFSETQ. The CDR3 DNA follows: TGCGCCAGCAGACCCCTCACTAGTTCAAATACGCAGTATTTT. Protein: CASRPLTSSNTQYF.

V is TRBV4-2 and J is TRBJ1-3; 7 nucleotides align to TRBD1. Germline lookup yields CDR1 LGHNA and CDR2 YNFKEQ. Trimming took 2 bases from V and 2 from J; bases not matched to a gene: 3. The CDR3 runs to 15 residues. CDR3 in DNA: TGTGCCAGCAGCCAATCGACAGGGACTGGAAACACCATATATTTT. It is translated as CASSQSTGTGNTIYF.

V is TRBV10-3 and J is TRBJ2-1, with 9 bases lining up with TRBD1. Trimming removed 5 bases from V and 5 bases from J; junction bases left unmatched: 4. The CDR3 covers 14 residues. Germline V lookup: CDR1 ENHRY, CDR2 SYGVKD. CDR3 sequence: CAISKRTGDNEQFF. The CDR3 nucleotides read TGTGCCATCAGTAAAAGGACAGGGGACAATGAGCAGTTCTTC.

V and J are TRBV2 and TRBJ1-4; D unresolved. V lost 5 bases to trimming and J lost 0 bases, with 7 bases between them. Per the germline V gene, CDR1 is SNHLY and CDR2 is FYNNEI. The CDR3 extends over 14 amino acids. The CDR3 here is CASSQNPTNEKLFF. The CDR3 DNA follows: TGTGCCAGCAGTCAGAACCCAACTAATGAAAAACTGTTTTTT.

This clonotype was observed at least ten times. The chain joins TRBV29-1 to TRBJ2-3, with a possible D match to TRBD2 (5 bases). The CDR3 runs 14 residues. The V end was cut by 6 bases, the J end by 1 base, with 14 bases between. Germline CDR1 reads SQVTM; CDR2 reads ANQGSEA. CDR3 region: CSVFVLRGTDTQYF. As DNA, the CDR3 is TGCAGCGTCTTTGTCCTGCGGGGCACAGATACGCAGTATTTT.

This clonotype was recorded at least ten times. The rearrangement joins TRBV20-1 to TRBJ2-3, with a tentative D call TRBD2 (6 bases). The CDR3 sequence is 14 residues long. The germline V gene has CDR1 DFQATT and CDR2 SNEGSKA (reference sequence). The V end lost 1 base, the J end lost 4 bases, and 12 bases lay between the germline ends. The CDR3 sequence is CSARGRGWSDTQYF. Here the CDR3 DNA reads TGCAGTGCTAGAGGGCGGGGATGGTCAGATACGCAGTATTTT.

The sample holds many counts of this clonotype. The chain employs TRBV30 and TRBJ2-5; 10 bases map to TRBD2. CDR1 and CDR2 from the germline V gene are GTSNPN and SVGIG (reference sequence). This CDR3 is 17 amino acids long. V lost 2 bases and J lost 1; bases outside the gene matches: 10. CDR3: CAWSKAEASGGQETQYF. The DNA of the CDR3 is TGTGCCTGGAGTAAGGCGGAGGCTAGCGGGGGCCAAGAGACCCAGTACTTC.

The table lists this clonotype with a few counts. V is TRBV3-1 and J is TRBJ2-5; D gene uncertain. CDR1 and CDR2 (germline): LGHDT, YNNKEL (reference sequence). The CDR3 extends over 17 amino acids. V was trimmed by 3 bases and J by 3 bases, leaving 20 bases between them. CDR3 loop: CASSQGAFSGNEETQYF. CDR3 coding DNA: TGTGCCAGCAGCCAGGGTGCCTTTTCGGGTAACGAAGAGACCCAGTACTTC.

This clonotype was picked up a small number of times. The V gene is TRBV29-1, the J gene TRBJ2-7; D gene unclear. V was cut by 3 bases and J by 0 bases, with 12 bases left in between. The CDR3 loop spans 14 amino acids. Germline loops: CDR1 SQVTM, CDR2 ANQGSEA. The CDR3 nucleotides are TGCAGCGTTGATGGGCCAGAAAGCTCCTACGAGCAGTACTTC. This translates into CSVDGPESSYEQYF.

CDR3 protein: CASSQEPGGLQETQYF. The CDR3, as DNA: TGCGCCAGCAGCCAAGAACCGGGGGGGCTCCAAGAGACCCAGTACTTC. The V gene is TRBV4-1, the J gene TRBJ2-5; 8 bases match TRBD2. The germline gives CDR1 MGHRA, CDR2 YSYEKL. V lost 0 bases and J lost 1; bases outside the gene matches: 4. There are 16 residues in the CDR3.

This clonotype was recorded many times. The chain joins TRBV3-1 to TRBJ2-3; 8 nucleotides match TRBD1. The CDR3 has 13 residues. V was pared by 9 bases and J by 2 bases, with 4 bases of the junction left unmatched. Per germline, CDR1 LGHDT and CDR2 YNNKEL (reference sequence). DNA of the CDR3: TGTGCCAGTAACAGGGGGAACACAGATACGCAGTATTTT. Residues: CASNRGNTDTQYF.

This clonotype has at least ten counts. This chain links TRBV11-2 with TRBJ2-1; D gene uncertain. Germline CDR1 is SGHAT and CDR2 is FQNNGV. The CDR3 has 11 residues. Trimming pared 5 bases from V and 6 bases from J, leaving 5 bases between. CDR3 bases: TGTGCCAGCAGCCCCATCAATGAGCAGTTCTTC. Its protein is CASSPINEQFF.

This clonotype was seen many times. V and J are TRBV30 and TRBJ1-1; D is possibly TRBD1 (6 bases). This CDR3 comprises 15 residues. V dropped 4 bases and J dropped 1 base, with 16 bases sitting between them. The germline gives CDR1 GTSNPN, CDR2 SVGIG (reference sequence). CDR3 DNA sequence: TGTGCCTGGACCTGGGCGGGGGCCACGAACACTGAAGCTTTCTTT. Protein: CAWTWAGATNTEAFF.

This CDR3 is CATSRINTGELFF. CDR3 bases: TGTGCCACCAGCAGGATTAACACCGGGGAGCTGTTTTTT. The chain combines TRBV15 with TRBJ2-2; D not resolved. Germline V gene data show CDR1 as LNHNV and CDR2 as YYDKDF (reference sequence). V was shortened by 3 bases and J by 2 bases, with 4 bases between the two germline ends. The CDR3 totals 13 residues.

For this clonotype: Just one base apart from a much larger clone, this may be a read error. This chain joins TRBV11-2 and TRBJ2-5, with D possibly being TRBD1 or TRBD2 (5 bases each). Germline assignment: CDR1 SGHAT and CDR2 FQNNGV. The CDR3 consists of 14 residues. In DNA, the CDR3 is TGTGCCAGCAGCTTATCGAGGGGCGGTCAGACCCAGCACTTC. This sequence encodes CASSLSRGGQTQHF.

Many counts were recorded for this clonotype. The V call is TRBV7-9, the J call TRBJ1-2; D remains unclear. Trimming took 4 bases from V and 4 from J, leaving 10 bases between them. Germline V CDR1 and CDR2: SEHNR, FQNEAQ (reference sequence). The CDR3 consists of 13 residues. CDR3 nucleotide sequence: TGTGCCAGCAGCTCGGCTAGGGCCTATGGCTACACCTTC. Its protein product is CASSSARAYGYTF.

This clonotype was seen ten or more times. The chain employs TRBV5-1 and TRBJ2-5; D gene ambiguous. Trimming cost V 3 bases and J 1 base, with 7 bases left between them. Germline lookup yields CDR1 SGHRS and CDR2 YFSETQ. This CDR3 spans 13 amino acids. The CDR3 protein is CASSWNSQETQYF. CDR3 nucleotide sequence: TGCGCCAGCAGCTGGAACTCCCAAGAGACCCAGTACTTC.

This clonotype was counted ten times or more. The chain combines TRBV20-1 with TRBJ2-7, with D possibly called TRBD1 or TRBD2 (5 bases each). The germline gives CDR1 DFQATT, CDR2 SNEGSKA (reference sequence). There are 12 residues in the CDR3. V lost 3 bases to trimming and J lost 3 bases, with 9 bases between them. DNA of the CDR3: TGCAGTGCTAGTATGGGGGTCTACGAGCAGTACTTC. Translated: CSASMGVYEQYF.

This clonotype was seen repeatedly, ten times or more. The CDR3 spells CASSLSGTGIHEQYF. The CDR3 DNA reads as TGTGCCAGCAGTTTAAGTGGGACAGGGATACACGAGCAGTACTTC. This chain connects TRBV12-3 or TRBV12-4 to TRBJ2-7; 9 bases fit TRBD1. With V trimmed by 2 bases and J by 5 bases, 7 bases remained unmatched. CDR3 length: 15 amino acids.

This clonotype was counted at least ten times. The J gene is TRBJ2-3, the V gene TRBV20-1; no firm D call. Trimming shortened V by 3 bases and J by 2 bases, and 12 bases separated the two germline ends. The CDR3 has 14 residues. Germline V CDR1 and CDR2: DFQATT, SNEGSKA (reference sequence). The DNA of the CDR3 is TGCAGTGCTAGTGGGGTTCAGAACACAGATACGCAGTATTTT. Translation gives CSASGVQNTDTQYF.

The chain carries TRBV25-1 and TRBJ1-1; 7 bases are shared with TRBD1. Germline V gives CDR1 MGHDK, CDR2 SYGVNS. The CDR3 contains 16 residues. J lost 3 bases, V lost 2 bases, and 9 bases had no gene match. The chain's CDR3 is CASSEGRTGVHTEAFF. DNA for the CDR3: TGTGCCAGCAGTGAAGGGAGGACAGGCGTACACACTGAAGCTTTCTTT.

Turning to this clonotype: A read error may be the cause here, since a much bigger clone is one base away. The V gene is TRBV28, the J gene TRBJ2-7; 8 nucleotides match TRBD1. Germline CDR1 and CDR2: MDHEN and SYDVKM. This CDR3 is built from 15 residues. With 6 bases clipped from V and 3 bases from J, the junction kept 10 bases outside the gene matches. The CDR3 nucleotides read TGTGCCAGCAGCAGTCGGACAGGGAACCACTACGAGCAGTACTTC. Protein: CASSSRTGNHYEQYF.

In its sample, this clonotype was seen a few times. The chain is built from TRBV3-1 and TRBJ1-1; D not certain. CDR1 and CDR2 from the germline V gene are LGHDT and YNNKEL (reference sequence). The CDR3 sequence is 18 residues long. Between the trimmed V and J ends, which lost 2 bases and 3 bases, there was a span of 22 bases. CDR3 loop: CASSQRRLRRQKYTEAFF. The CDR3 DNA follows: TGTGCCAGCAGCCAACGCCGCCTCCGGAGGCAAAAGTACACTGAAGCTTTCTTT.

This clonotype appeared many times. The chain uses TRBV20-1 and TRBJ1-1; 8 bases line up with TRBD1. This CDR3 contains 16 residues. The germline gives CDR1 DFQATT, CDR2 SNEGSKA (reference sequence). The V segment lost 3 bases and the J segment 6 bases; nucleotides outside the gene matches: 15. The CDR3 sequence: CSASADRAKIPAEAFF. The CDR3 DNA reads as TGCAGTGCTAGTGCGGACAGGGCAAAGATTCCCGCTGAAGCTTTCTTT.

In this sample, this clonotype turned up many times. This chain uses TRBV3-1 with TRBJ1-5; 7 bases align to TRBD1. CDR1 is LGHDT, CDR2 YNNKEL, per germline (reference sequence). This CDR3 spans 16 amino acids. Losses at the gene ends were 2 bases for V and 4 bases for J; bases not matched to a gene: 8. For the CDR3, the DNA is TGTGCCAGCAGCCAAAAAAACAGGGGACAAAATCAGCCCCAGCATTTT. As protein: CASSQKNRGQNQPQHF.

V usage is TRBV6-4 and J usage is TRBJ1-1, with D uncertain. The length of the CDR3 is 15 residues. Per the germline V gene, CDR1 is MRHNA and CDR2 is SNTAGT. Trimming removed 3 bases at V and 4 bases at J, with 15 bases between. The CDR3 sequence: CASSEVGLGSTEAFF. Here the CDR3 DNA reads TGTGCCAGCAGTGAAGTGGGGTTGGGCAGCACTGAAGCTTTCTTT.

The chain combines TRBV3-1 with TRBJ2-1; 7 bases align to TRBD1. V lost 4 bases and J lost 9; bases outside the gene matches: 9. CDR3 length: 14 residues. Germline lookup yields CDR1 LGHDT and CDR2 YNNKEL (reference sequence). This chain's CDR3 is CASSPLVRGLEQFF. CDR3 DNA: TGTGCCAGCAGCCCTCTGGTTAGGGGGCTTGAGCAGTTCTTC.

The chain joins TRBV7-2 to TRBJ2-7; D is perhaps TRBD1 (6 bases). CDR1 and CDR2 from the germline V gene are SGHTA and FQGNSA. The CDR3 has 14 amino acids. V was trimmed by 0 bases and J by 8 bases, leaving 14 bases between them. This CDR3 is CASSLARGDIKQYF. DNA for the CDR3: TGTGCCAGCAGCTTAGCCAGGGGAGATATCAAGCAGTACTTC. Full variable domain (rest looked up from reference TRBV7-2 and TRBJ2-7): GAGVSQSPSNKVTEKGKDVELRCDPISGHTALYWYRQSLGQGLEFLIYFQGNSAPDKSGLPSDRFSAERTGGSVSTLTIQRTQQEDSAVYLCASSLARGDIKQYFGPGTRLTVT.

The chain couples TRBV3-1 to TRBJ2-5, with D perhaps TRBD1 or TRBD2 (5 bases each). V was cut by 3 bases and J by 1 base, with 12 bases left in between. This CDR3 has 15 residues. Germline-derived CDR1 and CDR2 are LGHDT and YNNKEL (reference sequence). In nucleotides, the CDR3 is TGTGCCAGCAGCCATGGGGGTGTTGGCCAAGAGACCCAGTACTTC. Translated: CASSHGGVGQETQYF.

This clonotype has ten or more counts. The gene calls are TRBV5-1 and TRBJ2-2; maybe TRBD2 (6 bases). From germline, CDR1 is SGHRS and CDR2 YFSETQ. V shed 0 bases and J shed 1 base, with 13 bases lying between them. This CDR3 is 17 amino acids long. The CDR3 is CASSLGGGVLNTGELFF. In nucleotides, the CDR3 is TGCGCCAGCAGCTTGGGCGGCGGGGTCTTGAACACCGGGGAGCTGTTTTTT. Looking up the rest from reference TRBV5-1 and TRBJ2-2 gives the full variable domain: KAGVTQTPRYLIKTRGQQVTLSCSPISGHRSVSWYQQTPGQGLQFLFEYFSETQRNKGNFPGRFSGRQFSNSRSEMNVSTLELGDSALYLCASSLGGGVLNTGELFFGEGSRLTVL.

This clonotype was seen many times. The J gene is TRBJ1-4, the V gene TRBV6-2 or TRBV6-3; D unresolved. The CDR3 spans 15 residues. V shed 4 bases and J shed 1 base, with 10 bases lying between them. Germline assignment: CDR1 MNHEY and CDR2 SVGEGT. The CDR3 sequence is CASSSRAVTNEKLFF. CDR3 bases: TGTGCCAGCAGTTCCAGAGCGGTAACTAATGAAAAACTGTTTTTT.